Described below is a single T cell receptor (beta chain) sequence and its context. Trimming stripped 4 bases from V and 3 bases from J, with 13 bases between. The CDR3 covers 14 residues. Per the germline V gene, CDR1 is MNHEY and CDR2 is SVGAGI. The method was immunoSEQ multiplex PCR; TCRdb's version includes in-frame clones alone and lacks a portion of them. The data hold fewer than 75,000 clones, with roughly 95% observed a single time. The record originates from a study of cytomegalovirus exposure and HLA in healthy donors. The sequence derives from a man aged 18 to 30 in good health and CMV-seronegative. Sequenced material: PBMCs. The chain couples TRBV6-5 to TRBJ2-7; D may be TRBD1 (5 bases). CDR3 nucleotides: TGTGCCAGCAGTTTACGGCTAGGGGACTACGAGCAGTACTTC. It encodes CASSLRLGDYEQYF.